The next 14 T cell receptor beta chains were all read from a single sample in a study of blood T cell repertoires in COVID-19 (dated by TCRdb to about 2020). The library was obtained by the immunoSEQ multiplex PCR assay. TCRdb holds this immuneACCESS table with in-frame rearrangements only. Some clones are missing; in checked studies, unresolved V genes explain under half, and the rest has no known cause. In this sample the table shows more than 95,000 clones, 79% of which occur a single time. The ten largest clones add up to 37% of the sample. The sequencing input was peripheral blood. Source of these receptors: a middle-aged man with active or convalescent COVID-19.

This rearrangement joins TRBV30 to TRBJ1-2, with D tentatively TRBD1 (5 bases). CDR3 length: 11 residues. Germline loops: CDR1 GTSNPN, CDR2 SVGIG (reference sequence). The V end lost 1 base, the J end lost 8 bases, and 8 bases lay between the germline ends. The CDR3 sequence: CAWSDGGGYTF. The CDR3, as DNA: TGTGCCTGGAGTGACGGGGGAGGCTACACCTTC.

The gene calls are TRBV27 and TRBJ1-2, with TRBD1 matching over 7 bases. With 6 bases clipped from V and 3 bases from J, the junction kept 7 bases outside the gene matches. Germline V gives CDR1 MNHEY, CDR2 SMNVEV (reference sequence). The CDR3 consists of 14 residues. The CDR3 loop is CASREGGTDYGYTF. For the CDR3, the DNA is TGTGCCAGCAGGGAAGGGGGCACAGACTATGGCTACACCTTC.

The rearrangement joins TRBV30 to TRBJ1-1; 8 bases are shared with TRBD1. V trimming: 4 bases; J trimming: 11 bases; junction bases outside the gene matches: 9. Per the germline V gene, CDR1 is GTSNPN and CDR2 is SVGIG (reference sequence). The CDR3 covers 12 residues. The CDR3: CAWTRDRPGAFF. CDR3 DNA: TGTGCCTGGACTCGGGACAGGCCCGGGGCTTTCTTT.

The DNA of the CDR3 is TGTGCCAGCAGCCAACCGGGTGCTGCTCTTTATGGCTACACCTTC. Translating gives CASSQPGAALYGYTF. The chain uses TRBV4-2 and TRBJ1-2; D is undetermined. V was clipped by 2 bases and J by 5 bases, with 15 bases between them. CDR3 size: 15 residues. Germline lookup yields CDR1 LGHNA and CDR2 YNFKEQ.

This clone was recorded once. The chain joins TRBV30 to TRBJ2-1; D unclear. CDR1 and CDR2 (germline): GTSNPN, SVGIG (reference sequence). The V end was cut by 5 bases, the J end by 0 bases, with 8 bases between. The CDR3 is made up of 13 amino acids. The CDR3 DNA follows: TGTGCCTGGGAGCCGAGCTCCTACAATGAGCAGTTCTTC. It codes for CAWEPSSYNEQFF.

This clone was counted between two and nine times. CDR3 nucleotide sequence: TGCAGCGTTGACTCCCGGTCCGCCGCGGGAAACACCATATATTTT. Amino acids: CSVDSRSAAGNTIYF. This chain joins TRBV29-1 and TRBJ1-3, with D unresolved. Between the trimmed V and J ends, which lost 3 bases and 4 bases, there was a span of 16 bases. The CDR3 is made up of 15 amino acids. From germline, CDR1 is SQVTM and CDR2 ANQGSEA.

The V gene is TRBV5-5, the J gene TRBJ2-5; D unresolved. The CDR3 consists of 14 residues. Germline V gene data show CDR1 as SGHKS and CDR2 as YYEKEE (reference sequence). V lost 2 bases and J 1 base, leaving 9 bases between the germline ends. As DNA, the CDR3 is TGTGCCAGCAGCTTTCGTGGCGGCCAAGAGACCCAGTACTTC. Translation: CASSFRGGQETQYF.

The chain carries TRBV30 and TRBJ1-1; 7 nucleotides agree with TRBD1. The ends lost 4 bases at V and 1 base at J; junction bases unmatched: 3. The CDR3 contains 13 residues. The germline V gene has CDR1 GTSNPN and CDR2 SVGIG (reference sequence). The CDR3 nucleotides read TGTGCCTGGACGGCAGGGGGGAACACTGAAGCTTTCTTT. This codes for CAWTAGGNTEAFF.

The gene calls are TRBV2 and TRBJ1-1; D might be TRBD1 (5 bases). The V end lost 6 bases, the J end lost 5 bases, and 10 bases lay between the germline ends. Germline lookup yields CDR1 SNHLY and CDR2 FYNNEI. The CDR3 is 12 residues long. The CDR3 sequence: CASRGLRTEAFF. The CDR3, as DNA: TGTGCCAGCAGGGGGCTAAGGACTGAAGCTTTCTTT.

This clone was recorded once. This chain links TRBV9 with TRBJ1-2; the D gene is possibly TRBD1 (5 bases). This CDR3 has 15 residues. Trimming stripped 0 bases from V and 8 bases from J, with 17 bases between. Per germline, CDR1 SGDLS and CDR2 YYNGEE. This CDR3 reads CASSVEAGAGGGYTF. The DNA of the CDR3 is TGTGCCAGCAGCGTAGAGGCCGGGGCCGGGGGAGGCTACACCTTC.

The rearrangement links TRBV7-3 to TRBJ1-1; tentative D call: TRBD1 (5 bases). This CDR3 region has 13 residues. Per germline, CDR1 SGHTA and CDR2 FQGTGA. With 5 bases removed from V and 1 base from J, the gap between germline ends came to 8 bases. CDR3 in DNA: TGTGCCAGCAGCCGAACAGGGAACACTGAAGCTTTCTTT. Translation gives CASSRTGNTEAFF. Filled out from reference TRBV7-3 and TRBJ1-1, the complete variable domain reads GAGVSQTPSNKVTEKGKYVELRCDPISGHTALYWYRQSLGQGPEFLIYFQGTGAADDSGLPNDRFFAVRPEGSVSTLKIQRTERGDSAVYLCASSRTGNTEAFFGQGTRLTVV.

Only a few counts were recorded for this clone. J is TRBJ2-7 and V is TRBV5-1; D gene ambiguous. Germline values: CDR1 SGHRS, CDR2 YFSETQ. This CDR3 comprises 12 residues. With 1 base removed from V and 4 bases from J, the gap between germline ends came to 6 bases. CDR3: CASSLTEYEQYF. The CDR3 coding sequence is TGCGCCAGCAGCTTGACAGAATACGAGCAGTACTTC.

The rearrangement uses TRBV28 and TRBJ1-1; D gene ambiguous. CDR3 length: 12 residues. With 9 bases removed from V and 1 base from J, the gap between germline ends came to 9 bases. The germline gives CDR1 MDHEN, CDR2 SYDVKM. The CDR3 bases are TGTGCCAGTTTTGATAGGAACACTGAAGCTTTCTTT. Protein product: CASFDRNTEAFF. The full variable domain, in which reference TRBV28 and TRBJ1-1 provide the parts outside the CDR3, is DVKVTQSSRYLVKRTGEKVFLECVQDMDHENMFWYRQDPGLGLRLIYFSYDVKMKEKGDIPEGYSVSREKKERFSLILESASTNQTSMYLCASFDRNTEAFFGQGTRLTVV.

The rearrangement joins TRBV7-2 to TRBJ2-1; 8 bases map to TRBD2. Germline V CDR1 and CDR2: SGHTA, FQGNSA. The CDR3 loop spans 16 amino acids. With 3 bases clipped from V and 1 base from J, the junction kept 5 bases outside the gene matches. CDR3 DNA: TGTGCCAGCAGCTTGAGGCGGGGGGATTCCTACAATGAGCAGTTCTTC. Translating it yields CASSLRRGDSYNEQFF.